These 32 T cell receptor beta chains came from one sample sequenced in a study of beta chain features in type 1 diabetes. Study conclusions and caveats: TCRB CDR3s from Type 1 diabetes patients were moderately but significantly shorter in all four CD4+ subsets.

The isolated RNA, all of it, was reverse transcribed, so expressed TCRB transcripts were what got sequenced. Libraries were prepared by immunoSEQ multiplex PCR; TCRdb keeps only in-frame clonotypes and omits some of them. The top ten hold roughly 0.99% of the sample, which has 300,000 to 350,000 clones, around 9.7% seen once. These receptors lack a known antigen. The source material was central memory CD4+ T cells from blood. These receptors were taken from a man aged 30 to 45 with type 1 diabetes.

This clone was counted a few times. This chain joins TRBV5-1 and TRBJ2-7; 12 bases line up with TRBD1. The length of the CDR3 is 15 residues. V lost 4 bases, J lost 5 bases, and 7 bases stayed unmatched. Germline CDR1 reads SGHRS; CDR2 reads YFSETQ. As DNA, the CDR3 is TGCGCCAGCAGCCGGACCGGGACAGGGGGCGACGAGCAGTACTTC. Translated, it gives CASSRTGTGGDEQYF.

This chain joins TRBV18 and TRBJ2-7, with D possibly matching TRBD1 (7 bases). Per the germline V gene, CDR1 is KGHSH and CDR2 is LQKENI. The CDR3 loop spans 14 amino acids. The V end lost 2 bases, the J end lost 7 bases, and 15 bases lay between the germline ends. The CDR3 here is CASSPTVRGREQYF. CDR3 nucleotide sequence: TGTGCCAGCTCACCAACGGTCAGGGGGAGGGAGCAGTACTTC.

In this sample, this clone turned up many times. The V gene is TRBV21-1, the J gene TRBJ2-4; the DNA was not compared with TRBD1, the D call given in the table. TRBV21-1 is labeled a pseudogene. The CDR3 is 16 residues long. CDR3 DNA: TGTGCCAGCAGCCAATCTGACAGGTGTGCCAAAAACATTCAGTACTTC. Translated, it gives CASSQSDRCAKNIQYF.

This clone was seen a few times. The chain recombines TRBV2 with TRBJ2-3, with 8 nucleotides matching TRBD2. Per germline, CDR1 SNHLY and CDR2 FYNNEI. Trimming cost V 2 bases and J 2 bases; bases outside gene matches: 6. CDR3 length equals 16 residues. The CDR3 coding sequence is TGTGCCAGCAGTGAATTTAGCGGGGTGGACACAGATACGCAGTATTTT. Residues: CASSEFSGVDTDTQYF.

Concerning this clone itself: This sample also contains other DNA sequences that code for the same CDR3. The chain has TRBV5-4 and TRBJ1-2; 7 nucleotides agree with TRBD1. V was clipped by 0 bases and J by 4 bases; unmatched bases: 0. CDR3 length: 13 residues. Germline V gene data show CDR1 as SGHNT and CDR2 as YYREEE (reference sequence). CDR3 bases: TGTGCCAGCAGCTTGGACAGGGGCTATGGCTACACCTTC. This translates into CASSLDRGYGYTF.

This clone was seen a few times. This sample includes further DNA sequences coding for the same CDR3. The chain couples TRBV27 to TRBJ1-2; 7 positions match TRBD1. CDR1 and CDR2 from the germline V gene are MNHEY and SMNVEV (reference sequence). The CDR3 runs to 14 residues. V gave up 4 bases and J gave up 5 bases; unmatched junction bases: 7. CDR3 sequence reads: CASSSRTGVYGYTF. CDR3 DNA: TGTGCCAGCAGTTCCCGTACAGGGGTATATGGCTACACCTTC.

The J gene is TRBJ2-7, the V gene TRBV5-6, with D perhaps assigned TRBD1 or TRBD2 (5 bases each). The CDR3 loop spans 15 amino acids. Germline V CDR1 and CDR2: SGHDT, YYEEEE. The V end was cut by 4 bases, the J end by 7 bases, with 21 bases between. The CDR3 here is CASSPTTGVTGEQYF. CDR3 bases: TGTGCCAGCAGCCCCACAACAGGCGTAACGGGAGAGCAGTACTTC. The variable domain in full, completed from reference TRBV5-6 and TRBJ2-7, reads DAGVTQSPTHLIKTRGQQVTLRCSPKSGHDTVSWYQQALGQGPQFIFQYYEEEERQRGNFPDRFSGHQFPNYSSELNVNALLLGDSALYLCASSPTTGVTGEQYFGPGTRLTVT.

The chain has TRBV20-1 and TRBJ2-3, with D unclear. CDR1 is DFQATT, CDR2 SNEGSKA, per germline (reference sequence). V lost 6 bases to trimming and J lost 6 bases, with 10 bases between them. The CDR3 extends over 11 amino acids. The CDR3 region has the DNA TGCAGTGCCCTCCGAATCGATACGCAGTATTTT. It is translated as CSALRIDTQYF.

The V gene is TRBV4-3, the J gene TRBJ2-5, with 13 bases that match TRBD2. The trim removed 4 bases at V and 3 bases at J, leaving 14 bases unmatched. Per germline, CDR1 LGHNA and CDR2 YSLEER. The CDR3 has 19 residues. CDR3 sequence: CASSPPRVGLAGIEETQYF. DNA of the CDR3: TGCGCCAGCAGCCCTCCGAGGGTGGGACTAGCGGGGATCGAAGAGACCCAGTACTTC.

The table lists this clone with many counts. V gene TRBV9 combines with J gene TRBJ1-1; the match to TRBD1 covers 7 bases. J lost 0 bases, V lost 4 bases, and 6 bases had no gene match. CDR1 and CDR2 (germline): SGDLS, YYNGEE. This CDR3 comprises 15 residues. The CDR3 here is CASSPEGAMNTEAFF. The CDR3 DNA reads TGTGCCAGCAGCCCAGAGGGGGCGATGAACACTGAAGCTTTCTTT.

The CDR3 DNA is TGTGCCAGCAGCTTTTACTCAGGGGCCTATGGCTACACCTTC. Its translation: CASSFYSGAYGYTF. This chain connects TRBV7-9 to TRBJ1-2, with D perhaps TRBD1 (6 bases). CDR3 length: 14 residues. The V end was cut by 3 bases, the J end by 4 bases, with 12 bases between. Germline assignment: CDR1 SEHNR and CDR2 FQNEAQ (reference sequence).

The genes are TRBV7-2 and TRBJ2-5; no clear D gene. The CDR3 contains 13 residues. Germline V gene lookup returns CDR1 SGHTA and CDR2 FQGNSA. V dropped 1 base and J dropped 4 bases, with 7 bases sitting between them. The CDR3 region has the DNA TGTGCCAGCAGCTTAGTGTGGGGAGAGACCCAGTACTTC. Protein: CASSLVWGETQYF.

This clone has a handful of counts. The chain uses TRBV14 and TRBJ1-6; D unclear. V was trimmed by 2 bases and J by 8 bases, leaving 7 bases between them. The length of the CDR3 is 13 residues. Germline V gene sequence: CDR1 SGHDN, CDR2 FVKESK. The CDR3 coding sequence is TGTGCCAGCAGCCAAAATTTCGATTCACCCCTCCACTTT. Amino acids: CASSQNFDSPLHF.

This clone was counted a few times. This chain joins TRBV6-1 and TRBJ1-6, with 8 positions matching TRBD1. The germline CDR1 and CDR2 sequences are MNHNS and SASEGT. This CDR3 has 18 residues. Trimming at V came to 3 bases and at J to 0 bases, leaving 7 bases not matched to a gene. The CDR3 DNA reads as TGTGCCAGCAGTGACCTCAGGGGGCCTAGCTCCTATAATTCACCCCTCCACTTT. Amino acids: CASSDLRGPSSYNSPLHF.

This clone was observed a handful of times. The rearrangement uses TRBV9 and TRBJ1-6; D is uncertain. There are 14 residues in the CDR3. CDR1 is SGDLS, CDR2 YYNGEE, per germline. V lost 2 bases to trimming and J lost 9 bases, with 12 bases between them. CDR3 coding DNA: TGTGCCAGCAGCGTGACTCCTGAGAGTTCACCCCTCCACTTT. It encodes CASSVTPESSPLHF. Filled out from reference TRBV9 and TRBJ1-6, the complete variable domain reads DSGVTQTPKHLITATGQRVTLRCSPRSGDLSVYWYQQSLDQGLQFLIQYYNGEERAKGNILERFSAQQFPDLHSELNLSSLELGDSALYFCASSVTPESSPLHFGNGTRLTVT.

This clone appeared a few times. The V gene is TRBV30, the J gene TRBJ2-1, with 12 bases fitting TRBD2. Germline CDR1 and CDR2: GTSNPN and SVGIG (reference sequence). Trimming cost V 1 base and J 8 bases; bases outside gene matches: 6. This CDR3 contains 15 residues. CDR3 DNA: TGTGCCTGGAGTGACCCTAGCGGGGGGGCCTATGAGCAGTTCTTC. Protein sequence: CAWSDPSGGAYEQFF.

The V gene is TRBV30, the J gene TRBJ2-1; TRBD1 aligns across 8 bases. With V trimmed by 3 bases and J by 0 bases, 4 bases remained unmatched. The length of the CDR3 is 15 residues. Germline CDR1 reads GTSNPN; CDR2 reads SVGIG (reference sequence). CDR3 amino acids: CAWRKGQGSYNEQFF. CDR3 nucleotides: TGTGCCTGGAGGAAAGGACAGGGCTCCTACAATGAGCAGTTCTTC.

The chain is built from TRBV7-9 and TRBJ1-1; D is unclear. Trimming took off 1 base at V and 4 bases at J, with 10 bases between the two ends. CDR1 is SEHNR, CDR2 FQNEAQ, per germline (reference sequence). This CDR3 contains 14 residues. The CDR3 DNA is TGTGCCAGCAGCTTAGGTCTGGGGAGCACTGAAGCTTTCTTT. Amino acid sequence: CASSLGLGSTEAFF.

The gene calls are TRBV30 and TRBJ1-1, with D maybe TRBD1 (5 bases). This CDR3 spans 14 amino acids. CDR1 and CDR2 from the germline V gene are GTSNPN and SVGIG (reference sequence). V was trimmed by 2 bases and J by 5 bases, leaving 15 bases between them. The CDR3 DNA is TGTGCCTGGAGTACGGGGCGTTACGGAACTGAAGCTTTCTTT. Translated: CAWSTGRYGTEAFF.

A few counts support this clone. The J gene is TRBJ1-1, the V gene TRBV6-6; 9 bases line up with TRBD1. Germline CDR1 is MNHNY and CDR2 is SVGAGI (reference sequence). The CDR3 runs 15 residues. J lost 3 bases, V lost 5 bases, and 7 bases had no gene match. The CDR3 DNA sequence: TGTGCCAGCAGTACCACAGGGGGCGAGCACACTGAAGCTTTCTTT. As protein: CASSTTGGEHTEAFF.

This clone was counted only a few times. V usage is TRBV7-9 and J usage is TRBJ2-7; D is undetermined. The CDR3 has 12 residues. Trimming left V 1 base short and J 4 bases short, with 5 bases between. CDR1 and CDR2 from the germline V gene are SEHNR and FQNEAQ (reference sequence). The CDR3 DNA reads TGTGCCAGCAGCTTAGTCCCGTACGAGCAGTACTTC. Translation: CASSLVPYEQYF.

Only a few counts were recorded for this clone. CDR3 in DNA: TGTGCCAGCAGCTTGGGAGGGAACACTGAAGCTTTCTTT. It encodes CASSLGGNTEAFF. The chain uses TRBV5-6 and TRBJ1-1; D unresolved. Trimming shortened V by 0 bases and J by 1 base, and 4 bases separated the two germline ends. Germline CDR1 reads SGHDT; CDR2 reads YYEEEE. The CDR3 loop spans 13 amino acids.

This clone was seen repeatedly, ten times or more. This chain uses TRBV7-8 with TRBJ1-1, with 9 bases aligning to TRBD1. V was pared by 3 bases and J by 4 bases, with 6 bases of the junction left unmatched. Germline CDR1 SGHVS, CDR2 FQNEAQ. The CDR3 sequence is 15 residues long. The CDR3 loop is CASSLMDRGRTEAFF. Here the CDR3 DNA reads TGTGCCAGCAGCTTGATGGACAGGGGTCGCACTGAAGCTTTCTTT.

This clone has just a few counts. This clone may be a read error of a much larger clone one base away. V and J are TRBV2 and TRBJ2-7; no clear D. The V gene lost 5 bases and the J gene lost 1 base, with 3 bases spanning the gap. The CDR3 consists of 11 residues. Germline V CDR1 and CDR2: SNHLY, FYNNEI. The CDR3 DNA reads TGTGCCAGCAGTCTATCCTACGAGCAGTACTTC. It specifies CASSLSYEQYF.

The genes are TRBV6-5 and TRBJ1-4; D is uncertain. CDR1 and CDR2 (germline): MNHEY, SVGAGI. V shed 4 bases and J shed 8 bases, with 14 bases lying between them. The CDR3 consists of 14 residues. Here the CDR3 reads CASSFGRHWEKLFF. As DNA, the CDR3 is TGTGCCAGCAGTTTCGGACGACATTGGGAAAAACTGTTTTTT.

The V and J genes are TRBV5-1 and TRBJ2-2, with D possibly being TRBD2 (6 bases). The CDR3 has 17 residues. V gave up 3 bases and J gave up 7 bases, with 22 bases separating them. Germline V gives CDR1 SGHRS, CDR2 YFSETQ. As DNA, the CDR3 is TGCGCCAGCAGCTCGGGGGACGTGGGCGGCCCAATCGGGGAGCTGTTTTTT. It encodes CASSSGDVGGPIGELFF. Variable domain in full (rest from reference TRBV5-1 and TRBJ2-2): KAGVTQTPRYLIKTRGQQVTLSCSPISGHRSVSWYQQTPGQGLQFLFEYFSETQRNKGNFPGRFSGRQFSNSRSEMNVSTLELGDSALYLCASSSGDVGGPIGELFFGEGSRLTVL.

J is TRBJ2-2 and V is TRBV6-5, with 7 bases fitting TRBD2. Trimming at V came to 7 bases and at J to 7 bases, leaving 9 bases not matched to a gene. Germline lookup yields CDR1 MNHEY and CDR2 SVGAGI. The CDR3 runs to 14 residues. CDR3 residues: CASTLAGVDGELFF. Here the CDR3 DNA reads TGTGCCAGCACCCTCGCGGGGGTGGACGGGGAGCTGTTTTTT.

This clone was recorded once. The chain combines TRBV5-1 with TRBJ2-3; D uncertain. CDR3 size: 14 residues. V was clipped by 4 bases and J by 1 base, with 10 bases between them. Germline V lookup: CDR1 SGHRS, CDR2 YFSETQ. CDR3 sequence (DNA): TGCGCCAGCAGCCCCCAGGCAGGCACAGATACGCAGTATTTT. This gives the protein CASSPQAGTDTQYF.

This chain uses TRBV7-9 with TRBJ2-2, with a tentative D call TRBD1 (6 bases). Germline lookup yields CDR1 SEHNR and CDR2 FQNEAQ (reference sequence). The CDR3 extends over 19 amino acids. V lost 3 bases and J 0 bases, leaving 20 bases between the germline ends. The CDR3 coding sequence is TGTGCCAGCAGCTTTAGTCTCGGACAGCTTGGCGCGAACACCGGGGAGCTGTTTTTT. This translates into CASSFSLGQLGANTGELFF.

Only a few counts were recorded for this clone. The CDR3 DNA follows: TGTGCCAGCAGCTTGATGGTACCCACAGATACGCAGTATTTT. It codes for CASSLMVPTDTQYF. This rearrangement joins TRBV7-2 to TRBJ2-3; D remains unclear. Germline lookup yields CDR1 SGHTA and CDR2 FQGNSA. There are 14 residues in the CDR3. Trimming stripped 3 bases from V and 2 bases from J, with 9 bases between.

The rearrangement links TRBV6-6 to TRBJ2-4, with 10 bases lining up with TRBD1. Losses at the gene ends were 6 bases for V and 5 bases for J; bases not matched to a gene: 7. CDR1 is MNHNY, CDR2 SVGAGI, per germline (reference sequence). The CDR3 is 15 amino acids. The CDR3 spells CASSSGTGAENIQYF. CDR3 in DNA: TGTGCCAGCAGCTCCGGGACAGGGGCAGAAAACATTCAGTACTTC.

V gene TRBV9 combines with J gene TRBJ2-5; no definite D call. The CDR3 is 13 residues long. The V gene's germline CDR1 is SGDLS and CDR2 YYNGEE. Trimming took 4 bases from V and 0 from J, leaving 7 bases between them. The CDR3 DNA is TGTGCCAGCAGCCCGACGGACCAAGAGACCCAGTACTTC. Protein sequence: CASSPTDQETQYF.